This is a list of T cell receptor beta chains from one sample in a study of PD-1 blockade in mismatch repair-deficient tumors. The table came from immunoSEQ multiplex PCR; TCRdb's copy has only in-frame clones and leaves some out. The table has about 63,000 clones, around 89% seen once; the top ten hold about 15%. Here the sequenced sample was peripheral blood, taken 52 weeks after starting pembrolizumab. These receptors were taken from an adult with mismatch repair-deficient cancer. The conserved cysteine and the conserved F or W are not part of the CDR3 here.

12	TRBV6-5	TRBJ1-5	ASSSQGAWQPQH
13	TRBV27	TRBJ2-1	ASSLSSGGYNEQF
12	TRBV11-2	TRBJ2-7	ASSLKMGLREQY
13	TRBV13	TRBJ2-1	ASSSLAVSYNEQF
11	TRBV5-6	TRBJ2-7	ASSLVPSYEQY
16	TRBV4-1	TRBJ2-5	ASSHRPPGGDLKETQY
12	TRBV6-6	TRBJ1-1	ASIGRGMNTEAF
11	TRBV10-3	TRBJ2-5	ASTSQVGETQY
14	TRBV5-5	TRBJ2-3	ASSRRGTGVTDTQY
14	TRBV7-9	TRBJ2-3	ASSLYDSPSTDTQY
10	TRBV6-5	TRBJ2-7	ASSDTGYEQY
14	TRBV4-3	TRBJ2-5	ASSQEVWGLGETQY
14	TRBV29-1	TRBJ2-5	SVAGEQGIRRETQY
13	TRBV5-4	TRBJ2-5	ASSLLAAGQETQY
10	TRBV6-4	TRBJ2-7	ASSESGYEQY
12	TRBV14	TRBJ2-7	ASSQTGQPYEQY
15	TRBV7-9	TRBJ2-5	ASSVTMGQGLLETQY
9	TRBV29-1	TRBJ2-7	SVDAGDEQY
13	TRBV25-1	TRBJ2-5	ASSHRDRVYETQY
17	TRBV27	TRBJ2-3	ASSFGRPGWKSSTDTQY
11	TRBV30	TRBJ1-5	AWSSHSNQPQH
15	TRBV10-3	TRBJ2-3	AIATSGRVGYTDTQY
10	TRBV5-1	TRBJ2-3	ASSGDGGTQY
13	TRBV9	TRBJ2-1	ASSVEAGEENEQF
10	TRBV11-3	TRBJ2-3	ASSSQPDTQY
10	TRBV2	TRBJ2-2	ASTSVVRELF
12	TRBV9	TRBJ2-7	ASSVGTLSYEQY
11	TRBV4-3	TRBJ1-1	ASSQAVNTEAF
12	TRBV7-8	TRBJ1-3	ASSLDRSGNTIY
11	TRBV29-1	TRBJ2-7	SVGGLEVYEQY
14	TRBV4-2	TRBJ2-7	ASSQLLASPTYEQY
11	TRBV10-3	TRBJ2-7	AISERDTYEQY
13	TRBV27	TRBJ2-7	ASSTYRGLGYEQY
15	TRBV9	TRBJ2-7	ASSVEGSGQGIYEQY
12	TRBV5-1	TRBJ2-3	ASSLDIWTGTGY
13	TRBV28	TRBJ2-3	ASSSRQRNTDTQY
14	TRBV7-9	TRBJ2-4	ASSLEVTLAKNIQY
12	TRBV11-2	TRBJ2-7	ASSLKGGGYEQY
12	TRBV6-5	TRBJ2-5	ASSYDRGHETQY
17	TRBV14	TRBJ2-1	ASSQLRGGPFFSYNEQF
13	TRBV9	TRBJ1-1	ASRRGSRTNTEAF
13	TRBV5-1	TRBJ2-2	ASSAGTVFTGELF
13	TRBV6-4	TRBJ1-1	ASRFRRTGGSEAF
13	TRBV4-1	TRBJ1-5	ASSQEGASMGPQH
14	TRBV4-3	TRBJ2-7	ASSPGVAGGPYEQY
13	TRBV7-3	TRBJ1-3	ASSLDGLSGNTIY
10	TRBV5-6	TRBJ2-1	ASSPGGNEQF
13	TRBV4-3	TRBJ2-7	ASSQVIGSTYEQY